A single T cell receptor beta chain is shown here with its context. This CDR3 contains 15 residues. Between the trimmed V and J ends, which lost 6 bases and 4 bases, there was a span of 17 bases. Germline CDR1 and CDR2: SNHLY and FYNNEI. Assay: immunoSEQ multiplex PCR; the TCRdb copy retains only in-frame clones and omits some. Among fewer than 30,000 clones, more than 90% were seen once, and the ten largest hold 0.71%. These data originate in a study of T cell changes during pregnancy in multiple sclerosis. This receptor was taken from a female donor with multiple sclerosis, enrolled in a pregnancy study. This specimen consisted of CD4+ T cells from peripheral blood mononuclear cells, obtained in the first trimester of pregnancy. V is TRBV2 and J is TRBJ2-3, with D tentatively TRBD1 (7 bases). The CDR3 DNA is TGTGCCAGCAGGGGGGGACAGATTCTTGCAGATACGCAGTATTTT. Protein: CASRGGQILADTQYF. Drawing the rest from reference TRBV2 and TRBJ2-3, the complete variable domain is EPEVTQTPSHQVTQMGQEVILRCVPISNHLYFYWYRQILGQKVEFLVSFYNNEISEKSEIFDDQFSVERPDGSNFTLKIRSTKLEDSAMYFCASRGGQILADTQYFGPGTRLTVL.